This T cell receptor beta chain was identified during a study of glioma-infiltrating T cells. Study-wide findings and caveats: Tissue and blood shared very few CDR3 sequences. Gliomas, especially low-grade, showed above-expected tissue-blood divergence; non-neoplastic patients showed below.

This clonotype was seen only a few times. The antigen is undetermined. The iRepertoire nested amplicon-rescue multiplex PCR amplified TCR alpha and beta CDR3s from RNA. TCRdb re-analysed the multiplex PCR reads in MiXCR, keeping a single row per CDR3 protein. The sample shows around 120,000 distinct CDR3 sequences, around 25% of them seen only once. Per germline, CDR1 LGHDT and CDR2 YNNKEL (reference sequence). The CDR3 loop spans 17 amino acids. J was trimmed by 8 bases and V by 5 bases; bases with no gene match: 17. The rearrangement joins TRBV3-1 to TRBJ2-3; 9 nucleotides line up with TRBD2. Sample: glioma tissue, nonneoplastic brain tissue, or PBMCs (not recorded which). The source of this sequence is a human donor with low-grade glioma or glioblastoma, undergoing nonglioma brain surgery, or in good health (not recorded which). This CDR3 reads CASSYSSLAGLTGTQYF. CDR3 in DNA: TGTGCCAGCAGCTATTCGTCCCTAGCGGGGCTGACGGGTACGCAGTATTTT.